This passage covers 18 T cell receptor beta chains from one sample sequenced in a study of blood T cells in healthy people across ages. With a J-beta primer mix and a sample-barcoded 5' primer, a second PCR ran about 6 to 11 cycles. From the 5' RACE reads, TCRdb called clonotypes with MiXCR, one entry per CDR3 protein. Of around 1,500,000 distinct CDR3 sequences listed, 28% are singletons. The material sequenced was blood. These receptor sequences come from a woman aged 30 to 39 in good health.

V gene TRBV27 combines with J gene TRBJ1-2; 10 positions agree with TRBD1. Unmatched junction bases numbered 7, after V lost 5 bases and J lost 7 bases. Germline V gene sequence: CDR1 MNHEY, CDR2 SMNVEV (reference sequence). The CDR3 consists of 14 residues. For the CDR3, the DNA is TGTGCCAGCAGTGCCCCGGGACAGGGGTCTGGCTACACCTTC. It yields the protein CASSAPGQGSGYTF.

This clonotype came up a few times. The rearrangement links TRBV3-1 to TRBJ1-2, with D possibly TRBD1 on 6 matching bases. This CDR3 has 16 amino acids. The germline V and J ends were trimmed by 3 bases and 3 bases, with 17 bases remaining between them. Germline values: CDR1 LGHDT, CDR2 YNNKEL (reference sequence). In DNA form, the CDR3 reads TGTGCCAGCAGCCATGCTACAGGGTTAACGGACTATGGCTACACCTTC. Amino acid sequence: CASSHATGLTDYGYTF.

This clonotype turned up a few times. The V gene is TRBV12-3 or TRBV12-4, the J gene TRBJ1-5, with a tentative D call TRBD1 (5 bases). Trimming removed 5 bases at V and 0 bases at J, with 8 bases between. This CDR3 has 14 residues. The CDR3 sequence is CASSRDVSNQPQHF. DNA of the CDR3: TGTGCCAGCAGTAGGGACGTTAGCAATCAGCCCCAGCATTTT.

Written as DNA, the CDR3 is TGCAGCGTTGAAGATAGCAGGGTGAGCCCCTACGAGCAGTACTTC. As protein: CSVEDSRVSPYEQYF. The V call is TRBV29-1, the J call TRBJ2-7; perhaps TRBD1 as D (5 bases). CDR1 is SQVTM, CDR2 ANQGSEA, per germline. This CDR3 contains 15 residues. The V gene lost 0 bases and the J gene lost 2 bases, with 14 bases spanning the gap.

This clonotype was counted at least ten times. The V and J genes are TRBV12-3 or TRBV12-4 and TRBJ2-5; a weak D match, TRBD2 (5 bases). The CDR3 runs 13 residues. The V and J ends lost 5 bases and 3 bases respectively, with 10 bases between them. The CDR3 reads CASSRDQKETQYF. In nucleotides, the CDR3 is TGTGCCAGCAGTCGGGATCAGAAAGAGACCCAGTACTTC.

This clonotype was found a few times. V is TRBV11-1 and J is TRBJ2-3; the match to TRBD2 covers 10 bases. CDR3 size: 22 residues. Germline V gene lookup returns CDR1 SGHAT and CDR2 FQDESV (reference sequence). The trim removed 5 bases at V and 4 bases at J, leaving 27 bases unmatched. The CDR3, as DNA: TGTGCCAGCAGCCCCCCGGCTAGCGGGAGTCCCCCACAAGATTTGGCCGCAGATACGCAGTATTTT. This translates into CASSPPASGSPPQDLAADTQYF.

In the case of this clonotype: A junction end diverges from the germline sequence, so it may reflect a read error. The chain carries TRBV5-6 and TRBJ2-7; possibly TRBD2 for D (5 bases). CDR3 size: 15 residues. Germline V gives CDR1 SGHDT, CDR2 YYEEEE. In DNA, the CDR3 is TGTGCCAGCAGCTTGTATACGGGGTTCTCCCACGAGCAGTACTTC. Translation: CASSLYTGFSHEQYF.

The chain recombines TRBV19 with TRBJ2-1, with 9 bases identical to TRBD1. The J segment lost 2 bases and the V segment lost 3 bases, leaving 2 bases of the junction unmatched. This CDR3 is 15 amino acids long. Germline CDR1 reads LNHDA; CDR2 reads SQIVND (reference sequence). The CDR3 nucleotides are TGTGCCAGTAGTATCAGGACAGGGGCCTACAATGAGCAGTTCTTC. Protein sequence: CASSIRTGAYNEQFF.

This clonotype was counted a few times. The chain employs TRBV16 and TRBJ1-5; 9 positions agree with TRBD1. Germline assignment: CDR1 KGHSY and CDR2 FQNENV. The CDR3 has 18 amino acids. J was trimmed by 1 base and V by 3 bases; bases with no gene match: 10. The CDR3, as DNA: TGTGCCAGCAGCCAGCACCGGACAGGGGTAGCCAGCAATCAGCCCCAGCATTTT. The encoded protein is CASSQHRTGVASNQPQHF.

CDR3 DNA: TGTGCCAGCAGCCAAGATCTACTAGCGGAGCAGTTCTTC. Translated, it gives CASSQDLLAEQFF. The chain couples TRBV14 to TRBJ2-1; 7 bases match TRBD2. Per the germline V gene, CDR1 is SGHDN and CDR2 is FVKESK. The CDR3 totals 13 residues. The trim removed 0 bases at V and 10 bases at J, leaving 3 bases unmatched.

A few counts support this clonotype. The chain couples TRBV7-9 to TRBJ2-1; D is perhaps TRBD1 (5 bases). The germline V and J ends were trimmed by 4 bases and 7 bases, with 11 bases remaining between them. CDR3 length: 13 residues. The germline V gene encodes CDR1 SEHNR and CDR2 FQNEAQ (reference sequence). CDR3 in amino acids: CASSSTRQNEQFF. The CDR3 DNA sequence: TGTGCCAGCAGCTCCACCCGACAGAATGAGCAGTTCTTC.

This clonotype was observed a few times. CDR3 nucleotide sequence: TGTGCCAGCAGTTTGTACGGAGCAACTAATGAAAAACTGTTTTTT. Protein: CASSLYGATNEKLFF. The chain links TRBV28 to TRBJ1-4; D is unclear. V dropped 3 bases and J dropped 0 bases, with 8 bases sitting between them. Germline CDR1 reads MDHEN; CDR2 reads SYDVKM. The CDR3 sequence is 15 residues long. The variable domain in full, with the rest retrieved from reference TRBV28 and TRBJ1-4, is DVKVTQSSRYLVKRTGEKVFLECVQDMDHENMFWYRQDPGLGLRLIYFSYDVKMKEKGDIPEGYSVSREKKERFSLILESASTNQTSMYLCASSLYGATNEKLFFGSGTQLSVL.

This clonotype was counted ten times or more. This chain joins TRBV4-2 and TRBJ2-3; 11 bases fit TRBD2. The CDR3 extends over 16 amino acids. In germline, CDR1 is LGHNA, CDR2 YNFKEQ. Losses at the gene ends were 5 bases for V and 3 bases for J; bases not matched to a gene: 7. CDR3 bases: TGTGCCAGCAGCTTACCCGGGACTAGCGGAACAGATACGCAGTATTTT. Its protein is CASSLPGTSGTDTQYF.

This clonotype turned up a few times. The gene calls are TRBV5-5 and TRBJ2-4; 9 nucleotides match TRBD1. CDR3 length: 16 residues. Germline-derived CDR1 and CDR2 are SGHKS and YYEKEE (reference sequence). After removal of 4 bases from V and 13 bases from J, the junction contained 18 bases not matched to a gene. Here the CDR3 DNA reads TGTGCCAGCAGCGCTAATACCGGGACAGGGCGTATTGAGCAGTACTTC. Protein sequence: CASSANTGTGRIEQYF.

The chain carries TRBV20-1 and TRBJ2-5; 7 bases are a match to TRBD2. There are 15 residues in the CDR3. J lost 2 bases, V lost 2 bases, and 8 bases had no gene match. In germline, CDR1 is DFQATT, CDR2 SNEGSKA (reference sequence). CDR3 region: CSARNSGAAQETQYF. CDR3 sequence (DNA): TGCAGTGCTAGAAACAGCGGGGCCGCTCAAGAGACCCAGTACTTC.

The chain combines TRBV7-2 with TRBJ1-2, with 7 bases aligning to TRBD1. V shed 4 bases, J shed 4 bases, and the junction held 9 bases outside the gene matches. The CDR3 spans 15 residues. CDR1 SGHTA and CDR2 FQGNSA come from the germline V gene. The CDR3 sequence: CASSSLSDRFYGYTF. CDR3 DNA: TGTGCCAGCAGCTCCCTATCGGACAGGTTCTATGGCTACACCTTC.

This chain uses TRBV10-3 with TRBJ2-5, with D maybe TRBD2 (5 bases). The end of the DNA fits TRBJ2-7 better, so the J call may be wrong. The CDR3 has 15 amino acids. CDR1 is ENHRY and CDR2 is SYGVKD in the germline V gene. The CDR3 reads CAISDGGTTPYEQYF. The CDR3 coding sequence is TGTGCCATCAGTGACGGAGGTACTACACCCTACGAGCAGTACTTC.

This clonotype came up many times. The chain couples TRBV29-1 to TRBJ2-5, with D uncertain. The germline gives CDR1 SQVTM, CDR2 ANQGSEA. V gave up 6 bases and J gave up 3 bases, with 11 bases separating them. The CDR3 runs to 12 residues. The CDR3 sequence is CSVARVEETQYF. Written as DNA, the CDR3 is TGCAGCGTCGCAAGGGTGGAAGAGACCCAGTACTTC.